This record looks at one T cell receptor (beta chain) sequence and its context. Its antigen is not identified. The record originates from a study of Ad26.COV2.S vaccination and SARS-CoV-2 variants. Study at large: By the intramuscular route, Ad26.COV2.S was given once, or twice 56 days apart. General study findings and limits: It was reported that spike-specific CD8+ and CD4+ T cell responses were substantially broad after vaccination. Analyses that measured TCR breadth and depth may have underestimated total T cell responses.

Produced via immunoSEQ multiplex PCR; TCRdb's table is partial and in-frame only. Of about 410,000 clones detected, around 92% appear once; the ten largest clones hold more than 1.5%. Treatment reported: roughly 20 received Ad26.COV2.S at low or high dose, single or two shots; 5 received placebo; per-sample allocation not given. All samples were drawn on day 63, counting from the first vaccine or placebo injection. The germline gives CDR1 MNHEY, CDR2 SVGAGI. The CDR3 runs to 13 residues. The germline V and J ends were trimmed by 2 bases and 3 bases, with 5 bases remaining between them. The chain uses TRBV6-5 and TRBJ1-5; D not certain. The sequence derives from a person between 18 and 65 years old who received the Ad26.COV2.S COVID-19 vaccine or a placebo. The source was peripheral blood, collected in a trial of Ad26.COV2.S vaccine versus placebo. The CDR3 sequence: CASSYDTNQPQHF. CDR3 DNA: TGTGCCAGCAGTTACGACACCAATCAGCCCCAGCATTTT.